A single sample gave rise to the 31 T cell receptor beta chains below, sequenced in a study of T cell responses to AZD1222 COVID-19 vaccine (dated by TCRdb to about 2021). Reading the label with the study, this specimen's time point is: baseline before first vaccination. The library relied on the immunoSEQ multiplex PCR assay. As stored in TCRdb, this immuneACCESS dataset retains in-frame rearrangements with V and J assigned. A fraction of the clones does not appear; measured against another copy, unresolved V genes explain less than half of the discrepancy, and the remainder lacks a known reason. In all, the sample holds some 120,000 clones, and 85% to 95% of those were seen once. 2.5% to 3.5% of the sample lies in the top ten. The sample consisted of peripheral blood, taken on day 0 of AZD1222 vaccination. These receptor sequences come from an adult in good health.

The gene calls are TRBV4-2 and TRBJ2-3; D perhaps matches TRBD2 (5 bases). Germline assignment: CDR1 LGHNA and CDR2 YNFKEQ. The CDR3 length is 15 residues. V was trimmed by 3 bases and J by 10 bases, leaving 20 bases between them. The DNA of the CDR3 is TGTGCCAGCAGCCAGGTGATTGAGGGCCTAGGAGCGCAGTATTTT. Translating gives CASSQVIEGLGAQYF.

V gene TRBV27 combines with J gene TRBJ1-5; tentatively, D is TRBD1 (6 bases). The CDR3 loop spans 13 amino acids. CDR1 and CDR2 (germline): MNHEY, SMNVEV (reference sequence). V was pared by 5 bases and J by 3 bases, with 8 bases between. The CDR3 bases are TGTGCCAGCAGTCGGGACATCAATCAGCCCCAGCATTTT. Protein: CASSRDINQPQHF.

Written as DNA, the CDR3 is TGTGCCAGCAGCTTATGGGCGGAGGGCCCAGATACGCAGTATTTT. It encodes CASSLWAEGPDTQYF. The chain joins TRBV7-2 to TRBJ2-3, with D possibly TRBD2 on 6 matching bases. In germline, CDR1 is SGHTA, CDR2 FQGNSA. V was pared by 2 bases and J by 4 bases, with 13 bases between. The CDR3 has 15 amino acids. Full variable domain (missing parts from reference TRBV7-2 and TRBJ2-3): GAGVSQSPSNKVTEKGKDVELRCDPISGHTALYWYRQSLGQGLEFLIYFQGNSAPDKSGLPSDRFSAERTGGSVSTLTIQRTQQEDSAVYLCASSLWAEGPDTQYFGPGTRLTVL.

The chain joins TRBV3-1 (or the pseudogene TRBV3-2) to TRBJ2-5; 13 bases fit TRBD2. The CDR3 consists of 17 residues. The germline gives CDR1 LGHDT, CDR2 YNNKEL (reference sequence). Unmatched junction bases numbered 6, after V lost 0 bases and J lost 5 bases. CDR3 amino acids: CASSQELAGGPVETQYF. CDR3 in DNA: TGTGCCAGCAGCCAAGAACTAGCGGGAGGGCCGGTGGAGACCCAGTACTTC.

The chain links TRBV28 to TRBJ1-5; D is undetermined. From germline, CDR1 is MDHEN and CDR2 SYDVKM. The CDR3 consists of 15 residues. The V end was cut by 2 bases, the J end by 6 bases, with 14 bases between. The DNA of the CDR3 is TGTGCCAGCAGTTTAAAATCGGCAGGATTTCAGCCCCAGCATTTT. This gives the protein CASSLKSAGFQPQHF.

The chain couples TRBV5-1 to TRBJ1-1; a possible D gene is TRBD1 (6 bases). With 0 bases removed from V and 6 bases from J, the gap between germline ends came to 15 bases. The CDR3 has 15 amino acids. Germline CDR1 is SGHRS and CDR2 is YFSETQ. The CDR3 is CASSLADRSPPEAFF. The CDR3 coding sequence is TGCGCCAGCAGCTTGGCTGACAGGTCTCCCCCTGAAGCTTTCTTT.

The V call is TRBV7-9, the J call TRBJ1-1, with D perhaps TRBD1 (6 bases). CDR1 SEHNR and CDR2 FQNEAQ come from the germline V gene (reference sequence). V was clipped by 0 bases and J by 5 bases, with 13 bases between them. CDR3 size: 15 residues. The CDR3 bases are TGTGCCAGCAGCTTAGCGTCGTCAGGGGCTACTGAAGCTTTCTTT. It encodes CASSLASSGATEAFF. The whole variable domain, filled in from reference TRBV7-9 and TRBJ1-1, reads DTGVSQNPRHKITKRGQNVTFRCDPISEHNRLYWYRQTLGQGPEFLTYFQNEAQLEKSRLLSDRFSAERPKGSFSTLEIQRTEQGDSAMYLCASSLASSGATEAFFGQGTRLTVV.

The CDR3 loop is CASSRIPGEQFF. The CDR3, as DNA: TGTGCCAGCAGCAGAATTCCGGGTGAGCAGTTCTTC. The chain recombines TRBV7-3 with TRBJ2-1; unclear D gene. Germline V gene sequence: CDR1 SGHTA, CDR2 FQGTGA. The CDR3 runs 12 residues. Between the trimmed V and J ends, which lost 5 bases and 9 bases, there was a span of 11 bases.

The chain employs TRBV18 and TRBJ2-1, with TRBD2 matching over 8 bases. The CDR3 is made up of 17 amino acids. CDR1 is KGHSH, CDR2 LQKENI, per germline. Trimming cost V 3 bases and J 4 bases; bases outside gene matches: 11. This CDR3 is CASSPVGPGLDYNEQFF. The CDR3 DNA is TGTGCCAGCTCACCGGTCGGCCCGGGACTAGATTACAATGAGCAGTTCTTC.

The V and J genes are TRBV7-9 and TRBJ1-2; the match to TRBD1 covers 8 bases. The V gene end was trimmed by 6 bases and the J gene end by 1 base; junction bases not matched to a gene: 7. CDR3 size: 15 residues. CDR1 is SEHNR, CDR2 FQNEAQ, per germline (reference sequence). CDR3 amino acids: CASSLGTGVNYGYTF. CDR3 nucleotides: TGTGCCAGCAGTCTTGGGACAGGCGTTAACTATGGCTACACCTTC.

The gene calls are TRBV7-9 and TRBJ2-1; no clear D. Germline CDR1 and CDR2: SEHNR and FQNEAQ (reference sequence). The CDR3 is 14 amino acids. V shed 5 bases and J shed 0 bases, with 8 bases lying between them. DNA for the CDR3: TGTGCCAGCAGCCGAGTGATCTCCTACAATGAGCAGTTCTTC. This translates into CASSRVISYNEQFF.

This chain joins TRBV7-9 and TRBJ1-5; TRBD1 is a possible D gene (5 bases). The V end lost 5 bases, the J end lost 7 bases, and 9 bases lay between the germline ends. CDR3 size: 12 residues. Germline lookup yields CDR1 SEHNR and CDR2 FQNEAQ (reference sequence). This CDR3 reads CASSRGVQPQHF. CDR3 bases: TGTGCCAGCAGCCGGGGGGTGCAGCCCCAGCATTTT.

The V call is TRBV15, the J call TRBJ2-3; TRBD1 might be the D (5 bases). CDR1 and CDR2 from the germline V gene are LNHNV and YYDKDF (reference sequence). The CDR3 runs to 12 residues. The V end lost 4 bases, the J end lost 6 bases, and 8 bases lay between the germline ends. This chain's CDR3 is CATSISGDTQYF. Here the CDR3 DNA reads TGTGCCACCAGCATTTCAGGGGATACGCAGTATTTT. Full variable domain (outside the CDR3, taken from reference TRBV15 and TRBJ2-3): DAMVIQNPRYQVTQFGKPVTLSCSQTLNHNVMYWYQQKSSQAPKLLFHYYDKDFNNEADTPDNFQSRRPNTSFCFLDIRSPGLGDTAMYLCATSISGDTQYFGPGTRLTVL.

V is TRBV11-2 and J is TRBJ1-1, with D unresolved. The CDR3 runs 15 residues. Per germline, CDR1 SGHAT and CDR2 FQNNGV. Trimming cost V 5 bases and J 1 base, with 14 bases left between them. Here the CDR3 reads CASSKTRNPNTEAFF. DNA of the CDR3: TGTGCCAGCAGCAAGACCCGAAACCCGAACACTGAAGCTTTCTTT. Together with reference TRBV11-2 and TRBJ1-1, the CDR3 gives the full variable domain: EAGVAQSPRYKIIEKRQSVAFWCNPISGHATLYWYQQILGQGPKLLIQFQNNGVVDDSQLPKDRFSAERLKGVDSTLKIQPAKLEDSAVYLCASSKTRNPNTEAFFGQGTRLTVV.

This chain links TRBV15 with TRBJ2-4; the match to TRBD1 covers 7 bases. The length of the CDR3 is 13 residues. In germline, CDR1 is LNHNV, CDR2 YYDKDF (reference sequence). V lost 2 bases and J lost 9; bases outside the gene matches: 4. The CDR3 here is CATSRMTGFIQYF. In DNA form, the CDR3 reads TGTGCCACCAGCAGAATGACAGGGTTCATTCAGTACTTC.

The V gene is TRBV6-5, the J gene TRBJ2-7, with D perhaps matching TRBD2 (6 bases). CDR1 and CDR2 from the germline V gene are MNHEY and SVGAGI. CDR3 length: 15 amino acids. Trimming pared 4 bases from V and 10 bases from J, leaving 23 bases between. For the CDR3, the DNA is TGTGCCAGCAGTTCTCCCGGGGGAGCCTCAGGGAGCCAGTACTTC. As protein: CASSSPGGASGSQYF.

The chain employs TRBV7-9 and TRBJ2-7; TRBD2 matches at 10 bases. CDR1 is SEHNR, CDR2 FQNEAQ, per germline (reference sequence). CDR3 length equals 15 residues. Germline trimming cut 5 bases from V and 6 bases from J; bases unmatched to any gene: 10. The CDR3 loop is CASSPPGLAGVEQYF. CDR3 coding DNA: TGTGCCAGCAGCCCCCCAGGGCTAGCGGGAGTCGAGCAGTACTTC.

The chain recombines TRBV11-2 with TRBJ2-1, with 10 bases that match TRBD1. After removal of 5 bases from V and 5 bases from J, the junction contained 6 bases not matched to a gene. Germline values: CDR1 SGHAT, CDR2 FQNNGV. CDR3 length equals 15 residues. The CDR3 DNA follows: TGTGCCAGCAGCCGACAGGGGGCGGACCACAATGAGCAGTTCTTC. Translated, it gives CASSRQGADHNEQFF. The whole variable domain, remainder taken from reference TRBV11-2 and TRBJ2-1, is EAGVAQSPRYKIIEKRQSVAFWCNPISGHATLYWYQQILGQGPKLLIQFQNNGVVDDSQLPKDRFSAERLKGVDSTLKIQPAKLEDSAVYLCASSRQGADHNEQFFGPGTRLTVL.

The chain recombines TRBV5-6 with TRBJ2-1, with TRBD2 matching over 12 bases. Trimming took 8 bases from V and 8 from J; bases not matched to a gene: 2. The germline gives CDR1 SGHDT, CDR2 YYEEEE. This CDR3 is 12 amino acids long. CDR3 sequence: CASRLAGDEQFF. CDR3 nucleotides: TGTGCCAGTAGACTAGCGGGAGATGAGCAGTTCTTC.

The chain links TRBV28 to TRBJ2-4; D assignment may be TRBD1 or TRBD2 (6 bases each). V shed 3 bases and J shed 8 bases, with 20 bases lying between them. Germline CDR1 is MDHEN and CDR2 is SYDVKM. CDR3 length equals 16 residues. The CDR3 is CASSLIGGPVGYIQYF. The DNA of the CDR3 is TGTGCCAGCAGTTTGATTGGGGGGCCAGTAGGGTACATTCAGTACTTC.

The chain couples TRBV29-1 to TRBJ2-3; 10 positions match TRBD2. CDR3 length: 12 residues. After removal of 7 bases from V and 5 bases from J, the junction contained 3 bases not matched to a gene. Germline lookup yields CDR1 SQVTM and CDR2 ANQGSEA. The CDR3 reads CSALAGQDTQYF. In DNA, the CDR3 is TGCAGCGCACTAGCGGGACAAGATACGCAGTATTTT.

The rearrangement joins TRBV10-3 to TRBJ2-2; 7 bases are shared with TRBD1. The germline V gene has CDR1 ENHRY and CDR2 SYGVKD. CDR3 length: 15 residues. After removal of 2 bases from V and 8 bases from J, the junction contained 8 bases not matched to a gene. CDR3 sequence (DNA): TGTGCCATCAGTGAGCCGACAGGGACCGCGGGGGAGCTGTTTTTT. This sequence encodes CAISEPTGTAGELFF.

V gene TRBV5-1 combines with J gene TRBJ1-6; D not resolved. Trimming took 1 base from V and 10 from J, leaving 18 bases between them. Germline V gives CDR1 SGHRS, CDR2 YFSETQ. The CDR3 sequence is 16 residues long. The CDR3 spells CASSLTGTNPPSPLHF. The CDR3 DNA is TGCGCCAGCAGCTTGACTGGCACAAACCCTCCGTCACCCCTCCACTTT.

The chain joins TRBV7-9 to TRBJ1-1; D possibly corresponds to TRBD1 (6 bases). Looked up from germline, CDR1 is SEHNR and CDR2 is FQNEAQ (reference sequence). This CDR3 spans 17 amino acids. Trimming took 5 bases from V and 3 from J, leaving 22 bases between them. This CDR3 reads CASSPYGSTGTYTEAFF. As DNA, the CDR3 is TGTGCCAGCAGCCCATACGGCTCGACAGGAACCTACACTGAAGCTTTCTTT. Variable domain in full (rest from reference TRBV7-9 and TRBJ1-1): DTGVSQNPRHKITKRGQNVTFRCDPISEHNRLYWYRQTLGQGPEFLTYFQNEAQLEKSRLLSDRFSAERPKGSFSTLEIQRTEQGDSAMYLCASSPYGSTGTYTEAFFGQGTRLTVV.

The chain uses TRBV6-5 and TRBJ1-2; D gene uncertain. V shed 2 bases and J shed 5 bases, with 12 bases lying between them. The CDR3 consists of 14 residues. The germline V gene encodes CDR1 MNHEY and CDR2 SVGAGI. The CDR3 reads CASSYREAGYGYTF. CDR3 bases: TGTGCCAGCAGTTACCGAGAAGCCGGGTATGGCTACACCTTC.

This clone was observed a few times. The chain couples TRBV20-1 to TRBJ2-5, with D hard to call. The CDR3 sequence is 11 residues long. Per the germline V gene, CDR1 is DFQATT and CDR2 is SNEGSKA (reference sequence). Trimming removed 8 bases at V and 2 bases at J, with 9 bases between. The CDR3 here is CSTTIQETQYF. The CDR3, as DNA: TGCAGTACGACGATTCAAGAGACCCAGTACTTC.

J is TRBJ1-1 and V is TRBV9, with D possibly matching TRBD1 (5 bases). The germline V gene encodes CDR1 SGDLS and CDR2 YYNGEE. This CDR3 spans 14 amino acids. V gave up 4 bases and J gave up 5 bases, with 15 bases separating them. CDR3 DNA sequence: TGTGCCAGCAGCACCCGGGGGGTAGAGACTGAAGCTTTCTTT. This gives the protein CASSTRGVETEAFF.

This chain joins TRBV6-5 and TRBJ2-1, with D possibly matching TRBD2 (6 bases). V dropped 5 bases and J dropped 8 bases, with 16 bases sitting between them. The CDR3 contains 14 residues. Looked up from germline, CDR1 is MNHEY and CDR2 is SVGAGI. The CDR3 DNA follows: TGTGCCAGCAGTCTCGGGACTTATGCGGATGAGCAGTTCTTC. This encodes CASSLGTYADEQFF.

The chain has TRBV5-1 and TRBJ1-2; TRBD1 matches at 7 bases. The germline V gene has CDR1 SGHRS and CDR2 YFSETQ. This CDR3 is 15 amino acids long. J was trimmed by 4 bases and V by 4 bases; bases with no gene match: 10. The CDR3 nucleotides are TGCGCCAGCAGCGCCGGGACAGAAAGGTTCTATGGCTACACCTTC. Translated: CASSAGTERFYGYTF.

The J gene is TRBJ2-7, the V gene TRBV5-1, with D uncertain. CDR1 and CDR2 from the germline V gene are SGHRS and YFSETQ. This CDR3 is 15 amino acids long. Trimming took off 0 bases at V and 2 bases at J, with 12 bases between the two ends. The CDR3 DNA reads TGCGCCAGCAGCTTGGTAGGACGGATCCCCTACGAGCAGTACTTC. As protein: CASSLVGRIPYEQYF.

The chain carries TRBV28 and TRBJ2-3, with 7 positions matching TRBD1. CDR1 MDHEN and CDR2 SYDVKM come from the germline V gene. The V segment lost 3 bases and the J segment 0 bases; nucleotides outside the gene matches: 18. The CDR3 is 20 residues long. In DNA form, the CDR3 reads TGTGCCAGCAGTTTGTTTGGTTTCGGGGAGCAGGGGGTTAGCACAGATACGCAGTATTTT. It codes for CASSLFGFGEQGVSTDTQYF. The variable domain in full, with the rest retrieved from reference TRBV28 and TRBJ2-3, is DVKVTQSSRYLVKRTGEKVFLECVQDMDHENMFWYRQDPGLGLRLIYFSYDVKMKEKGDIPEGYSVSREKKERFSLILESASTNQTSMYLCASSLFGFGEQGVSTDTQYFGPGTRLTVL.